Below, 21 T cell receptor beta chains from the same sample are listed, as sequenced in a study of Graves' ophthalmopathy and Graves' hyperthyroidism listed by TCRdb under 2018. The listed sequencing device is Illumina HiSeq 2000. For repertoire sequencing, TCR beta CDR3 regions were amplified from RNA transcripts. A first-round RT-PCR used HTBI primers with the Qiagen OneStep RT-PCR kit, followed by a second-round multiplex PCR, size selection and purification. Starting from the raw public reads, TCRdb applied fastp trimming at Q25, assembled clones with MiXCR and retained in-frame beta chains. For every CDR3 protein sequence, its rows merge into one entry that carries the most common genes and DNA. For this sample there are a few hundred thousand distinct CDR3 sequences; over 15% appear just once. The ten largest make up roughly 7% of the sample. Sequences were obtained from peripheral blood. Every receptor here comes from a woman aged 18-30 years with stable Graves' hyperthyroidism. Donor details come from another sample of the same person, matched by shared clones.

This clonotype came up many times. The V gene is TRBV12-3 or TRBV12-4, the J gene TRBJ2-7; 7 bases agree with TRBD1. The CDR3 is made up of 17 amino acids. Trimming cost V 6 bases and J 6 bases; bases outside gene matches: 20. The CDR3 sequence: CASSHLAKRGPGAEQYF. The CDR3 DNA reads TGTGCCAGCAGCCACCTGGCTAAGAGGGGGCCCGGTGCCGAGCAGTACTTC.

There are many counts of this clonotype. The chain has TRBV20-1 and TRBJ1-2; no clear D gene. Germline V CDR1 and CDR2: DFQATT, SNEGSKA (reference sequence). V was cut by 3 bases and J by 4 bases, with 9 bases left in between. This CDR3 is built from 12 residues. The CDR3 region has the DNA TGCAGTGCTAGGTGGGAGCTCTATGGCTACACCTTC. Translation gives CSARWELYGYTF.

This clonotype was seen repeatedly, ten times or more. The rearrangement links TRBV5-1 to TRBJ1-1; maybe TRBD1 (5 bases). Trimming cost V 0 bases and J 5 bases, with 11 bases left between them. The CDR3 has 14 amino acids. Germline V gene lookup returns CDR1 SGHRS and CDR2 YFSETQ. CDR3 in amino acids: CASSLDPGLTEAFF. The DNA for the CDR3 is TGCGCCAGCAGCTTGGATCCAGGGCTGACTGAAGCTTTCTTT.

On this clonotype: A read error may produce the germline difference seen at one junction end. This chain connects TRBV6-1 to TRBJ1-1; D is unresolved. The length of the CDR3 is 15 residues. Germline V gene sequence: CDR1 MNHNS, CDR2 SASEGT. The CDR3 nucleotides are TGTGCCAGCAGTGAATTGAAGGGTCTTGACACCGAAGCTTTCTTT. This translates into CASSELKGLDTEAFF.

This clonotype was seen only a few times. The chain recombines TRBV5-4 with TRBJ2-5; 10 bases fit TRBD2. V was clipped by 3 bases and J by 5 bases; unmatched bases: 10. This CDR3 is 16 amino acids long. Germline assignment: CDR1 SGHNT and CDR2 YYREEE (reference sequence). The CDR3 region is CASSSKAGGSRETQYF. In DNA form, the CDR3 reads TGTGCCAGCAGCTCTAAAGCGGGGGGGTCCAGGGAGACCCAGTACTTC.

The sample holds a few counts of this clonotype. V and J are TRBV3-1 and TRBJ1-2; D gene uncertain. The germline gives CDR1 LGHDT, CDR2 YNNKEL (reference sequence). V lost 4 bases and J 3 bases, leaving 15 bases between the germline ends. The CDR3 length is 15 residues. This CDR3 is CASSPRSGGYYGYTF. Here the CDR3 DNA reads TGTGCCAGCAGCCCGAGGTCCGGCGGCTACTATGGCTACACCTTC.

The sample holds many counts of this clonotype. The chain is built from TRBV12-3 or TRBV12-4 and TRBJ2-7, with D perhaps assigned TRBD1 or TRBD2 (5 bases each). V lost 1 base, J lost 2 bases, and 9 bases lay in between. This CDR3 is built from 14 residues. The CDR3 DNA reads TGTGCCAGCAGTTTAGGAGGGGAGACCTACGAGCAGTACTTC. Translation gives CASSLGGETYEQYF.

Many counts were recorded for this clonotype. The chain links TRBV12-3 or TRBV12-4 to TRBJ2-7; D is perhaps TRBD1 or TRBD2 (5 bases each). CDR3 length: 15 amino acids. The ends were cut back, 0 bases at V and 0 bases at J, with 9 bases in the middle. The CDR3: CASSLAPGSSYEQYF. CDR3 DNA: TGTGCCAGCAGTTTAGCGCCAGGGAGCTCCTACGAGCAGTACTTC.

V usage is TRBV4-3 and J usage is TRBJ1-2; D possibly corresponds to TRBD1 (5 bases). Trimming stripped 0 bases from V and 0 bases from J, with 8 bases between. This CDR3 spans 15 amino acids. Germline-derived CDR1 and CDR2 are LGHNA and YSLEER. CDR3 sequence reads: CASSQEPGSNYGYTF. CDR3 bases: TGCGCCAGCAGCCAAGAGCCAGGGTCTAACTATGGCTACACCTTC.

The chain joins TRBV9 to TRBJ1-2, with D possibly matching TRBD1 (6 bases). Germline lookup yields CDR1 SGDLS and CDR2 YYNGEE. The CDR3 is made up of 14 amino acids. V shed 0 bases and J shed 5 bases, with 11 bases lying between them. For the CDR3, the DNA is TGTGCCAGCAGCGTAGCTGGGGGCTCGTATGGCTACACCTTC. Translating it yields CASSVAGGSYGYTF.

In its sample, this clonotype was seen many times. The chain employs TRBV19 and TRBJ2-7; no firm D call. Between the trimmed V and J ends, which lost 7 bases and 3 bases, there was a span of 7 bases. Germline V CDR1 and CDR2: LNHDA, SQIVND (reference sequence). This CDR3 is 11 amino acids long. The chain's CDR3 is CASKGDYEQYF. CDR3 DNA sequence: TGTGCCAGTAAAGGCGACTACGAGCAGTACTTC.

This clonotype was recorded many times. The CDR3 bases are TGTGCCAGCAGTGTGGGCAGGCTCCCGTTTAATTATGGCTACACCTTC. It translates to CASSVGRLPFNYGYTF. The chain joins TRBV12-3 or TRBV12-4 to TRBJ1-2; D gene ambiguous. The CDR3 has 16 residues. Trimming took off 5 bases at V and 5 bases at J, with 21 bases between the two ends.

This clonotype was found many times. The V call is TRBV11-3, the J call TRBJ2-1; D is perhaps TRBD2 (6 bases). Germline V lookup: CDR1 SGHNT, CDR2 YENEEA. There are 14 residues in the CDR3. V dropped 4 bases and J dropped 4 bases, with 11 bases sitting between them. CDR3 region: CASSSIAEYNEQFF. The CDR3 nucleotides are TGTGCCAGCAGCTCCATAGCGGAATACAATGAGCAGTTCTTC. The entire variable domain, with the rest obtained from reference TRBV11-3 and TRBJ2-1, is as follows: EAGVVQSPRYKIIEKKQPVAFWCNPISGHNTLYWYLQNLGQGPELLIRYENEEAVDDSQLPKDRFSAERLKGVDSTLKIQPAELGDSAVYLCASSSIAEYNEQFFGPGTRLTVL.

In its sample, this clonotype was seen many times. V is TRBV19 and J is TRBJ1-2, with D perhaps matching TRBD1 (6 bases). Trimming left V 7 bases short and J 8 bases short, with 23 bases between. The CDR3 totals 15 residues. In germline, CDR1 is LNHDA, CDR2 SQIVND (reference sequence). CDR3 bases: TGTGCCAGTACGCAACAGGGCACGACCCTTCTAGGCTACACCTTC. This encodes CASTQQGTTLLGYTF.

This clonotype was recorded many times. Here the CDR3 reads CATSDSRPGDEQYF. The CDR3 bases are TGTGCCACCAGTGATTCCCGCCCGGGCGACGAGCAGTACTTC. The chain couples TRBV24-1 to TRBJ2-7; D ambiguous. There are 14 residues in the CDR3. V shed 2 bases and J shed 5 bases, with 12 bases lying between them. Germline V gene lookup returns CDR1 KGHDR and CDR2 SFDVKD.

This clonotype has ten or more counts. The chain is built from TRBV5-1 and TRBJ2-5; D unclear. This CDR3 contains 12 residues. Germline-derived CDR1 and CDR2 are SGHRS and YFSETQ. Trimming removed 2 bases from V and 5 bases from J, with 7 bases in between. This chain's CDR3 is CASSLPPETQYF. For the CDR3, the DNA is TGCGCCAGCAGCTTACCTCCGGAGACCCAGTACTTC. Full variable domain (remainder filled in from reference TRBV5-1 and TRBJ2-5): KAGVTQTPRYLIKTRGQQVTLSCSPISGHRSVSWYQQTPGQGLQFLFEYFSETQRNKGNFPGRFSGRQFSNSRSEMNVSTLELGDSALYLCASSLPPETQYFGPGTRLLVL.

The chain employs TRBV7-2 and TRBJ1-5; D gene unclear. Germline V gene sequence: CDR1 SGHTA, CDR2 FQGNSA. This CDR3 is built from 14 residues. V was shortened by 5 bases and J by 2 bases, with 10 bases between the two germline ends. CDR3 sequence: CASSPNVGNQPQHF. CDR3 nucleotide sequence: TGTGCCAGCAGCCCCAATGTAGGCAATCAGCCCCAGCATTTT.

This clonotype was recorded many times. The rearrangement uses TRBV20-1 and TRBJ1-5; D is perhaps TRBD1 (6 bases). Germline CDR1 reads DFQATT; CDR2 reads SNEGSKA (reference sequence). The CDR3 runs 15 residues. V was clipped by 5 bases and J by 1 base, with 15 bases between them. In nucleotides, the CDR3 is TGCAGTGCTGCCAGGGGTTTTGGGAGCAATCAGCCCCAGCATTTT. This gives the protein CSAARGFGSNQPQHF.

This clonotype was picked up many times. CDR3 in amino acids: CASSIAGQSYGYTF. The CDR3 DNA sequence: TGTGCCAGTAGTATAGCTGGACAGTCCTATGGCTACACCTTC. The chain employs TRBV19 and TRBJ1-2; perhaps TRBD1 as D (6 bases). This CDR3 is 14 amino acids long. Deletions cut 1 base from V and 4 bases from J, with 10 bases between. Germline CDR1 reads LNHDA; CDR2 reads SQIVND (reference sequence).

The table lists this clonotype with many counts. The CDR3 region is CASSDVAGGRETQYF. CDR3 sequence (DNA): TGTGCCAGCAGTGACGTAGCCGGGGGTCGGGAGACCCAGTACTTC. The chain has TRBV6-1 and TRBJ2-5; D might be TRBD2 (6 bases). The CDR3 runs 15 residues. The germline V gene encodes CDR1 MNHNS and CDR2 SASEGT. Trimming removed 3 bases at V and 5 bases at J, with 16 bases between.

This clonotype was counted at least ten times. The chain uses TRBV27 and TRBJ1-6, with 11 positions matching TRBD1. J was trimmed by 7 bases and V by 3 bases; bases with no gene match: 8. CDR1 and CDR2 (germline): MNHEY, SMNVEV (reference sequence). The length of the CDR3 is 17 residues. The CDR3 nucleotides are TGTGCCAGCAGTTTTGATTCGGGGACAGGGGGGAATTCACCCCTCCACTTT. Encoded protein: CASSFDSGTGGNSPLHF.